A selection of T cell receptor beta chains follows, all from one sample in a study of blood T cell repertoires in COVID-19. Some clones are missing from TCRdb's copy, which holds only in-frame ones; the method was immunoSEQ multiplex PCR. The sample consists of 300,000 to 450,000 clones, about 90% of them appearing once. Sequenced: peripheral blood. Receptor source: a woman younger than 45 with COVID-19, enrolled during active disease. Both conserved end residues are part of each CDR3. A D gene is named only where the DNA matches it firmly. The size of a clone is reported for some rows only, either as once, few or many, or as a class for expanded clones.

CASSLDGRLTNQPQHF TGTGCCAGCAGCTTAGATGGCCGTCTCACAAATCAGCCCCAGCATTTT few TRBV7-9 - TRBJ1-5
CASSLDRYEQYF TGCGCCAGCAGCTTGGACAGATACGAGCAGTACTTC - TRBV5-1 - TRBJ2-7
CASSLGSVGTGELFF TGTGCCAGCAGTTTAGGTAGCGTAGGCACCGGGGAGCTGTTTTTT - TRBV27 - TRBJ2-2
CASSLPGGEKLFF TGTGCCAGCAGTTTACCGGGAGGTGAAAAACTGTTTTTT - TRBV28 - TRBJ1-4
CASSQAATGELFF TGTGCCAGCAGCCAGGCAGCTACCGGGGAGCTGTTTTTT - TRBV7-9 - TRBJ2-2
CASIESGGDLSEQYF TGTGCCAGCATCGAAAGCGGGGGGGACCTTAGCGAGCAGTACTTC - TRBV6-6 TRBD2 TRBJ2-7
CASSYARRGNTIYF TGTGCCAGCAGTTACGCCAGAAGAGGAAACACCATATATTTT - TRBV6-5 - TRBJ1-3
CASSQQGHEQFF TGCGCCAGCAGCCAACAGGGTCATGAGCAGTTCTTC - TRBV4-1 - TRBJ2-1
CSASWREEFF TGCAGTGCTAGTTGGCGGGAAGAGTTCTTC - TRBV20-1 - TRBJ2-1
CASTGDSLRLTDTQYF TGTGCCAGCACCGGGGACAGCCTCCGACTCACAGATACGCAGTATTTT - TRBV2 TRBD1 TRBJ2-3
CASSYSRGGNQPQHF TGTGCCAGCAGTTACTCCAGGGGAGGCAATCAGCCCCAGCATTTT few TRBV6-5 - TRBJ1-5
CASSYSSQGSVLNTEAFF TGTGCCAGCAGTTACTCGAGTCAGGGATCCGTTTTGAACACTGAAGCTTTCTTT - TRBV6-2/TRBV6-3 - TRBJ1-1
CASSFSAGAQLFGGETQYF TGTGCCAGCAGCTTTTCTGCGGGGGCGCAACTGTTTGGGGGAGAGACCCAGTACTTC once TRBV5-5 - TRBJ2-5
CASSLTGGNSNQPQHF TGTGCCAGCAGCTTGACAGGGGGGAATAGCAATCAGCCCCAGCATTTT - TRBV5-4 TRBD1 TRBJ1-5
CASSQDSKGRGEQYF TGTGCCAGCAGCCAAGATAGCAAAGGACGGGGGGAGCAGTACTTC - TRBV4-2 - TRBJ2-7
CASRGDRYYGYTF TGTGCCAGCAGAGGGGACAGGTACTATGGCTACACCTTC - TRBV6-5 TRBD1 TRBJ1-2
CASSSGIPDNGQFF TGTGCCAGCAGTTCAGGGATACCCGACAATGGGCAGTTCTTC - TRBV28 - TRBJ2-1
CASRGDRGLTNYGYTF TGTGCCAGTAGGGGGGACAGGGGGCTGACGAACTATGGCTACACCTTC - TRBV19 TRBD1 TRBJ1-2
CASSFSVGGGADTQYF TGTGCCAGCAGCTTCTCGGTTGGCGGGGGGGCAGATACGCAGTATTTT - TRBV11-2 TRBD2 TRBJ2-3
CASSPGLGARGETQYF TGTGCTAGCAGCCCCGGGTTGGGGGCTAGGGGGGAGACCCAGTACTTC - TRBV7-7 - TRBJ2-5
CASSPLSDREGPEAFF TGTGCCAGCAGCCCCCTTTCGGACAGGGAGGGCCCTGAAGCTTTCTTT - TRBV9 TRBD1 TRBJ1-1
CASLVGGGSPLHF TGTGCCAGCCTTGTCGGAGGAGGTTCACCCCTCCACTTT - TRBV12-3/TRBV12-4 - TRBJ1-6
CASSQPGQGHYEQYF TGTGCCAGCAGCCAACCCGGACAGGGTCACTACGAGCAGTACTTC - TRBV28 TRBD1 TRBJ2-7
CAGRDRRNTGELFF TGTGCCGGGAGGGACCGGAGGAACACCGGGGAGCTGTTTTTT - TRBV19 TRBD2 TRBJ2-2
CASSPTRASGRAADTQYF TGTGCCAGCAGCCCCACCCGGGCTAGCGGGAGGGCAGCAGATACGCAGTATTTT - TRBV7-2 TRBD2 TRBJ2-3
CASKMTGTTEAFF TGTGCCAGCAAAATGACAGGGACCACTGAAGCTTTCTTT - TRBV12-3/TRBV12-4 TRBD1 TRBJ1-1
CASSQGTGLGYEQYF TGCGCCAGCAGCCAAGGGACAGGGTTAGGGTACGAGCAGTACTTC - TRBV4-3 TRBD1 TRBJ2-7
CASGGTGSYNEQFF TGCGCCAGCGGGGGGACAGGGTCCTACAATGAGCAGTTCTTC - TRBV5-1 TRBD1 TRBJ2-1
CASSGIGLAGSVNTGELFF TGTGCCAGCAGCGGAATTGGGCTAGCCGGGAGTGTTAACACCGGGGAGCTGTTTTTT - TRBV11-3 - TRBJ2-2
CASSYSAAHHQPQHF TGTGCCAGCAGTTACTCGGCCGCTCACCATCAGCCCCAGCATTTT - TRBV6-5 - TRBJ1-5
CASSLGPRDDTQYF TGTGCCAGCAGCTTAGGCCCCAGGGATGATACGCAGTATTTT - TRBV7-6 - TRBJ2-3
CASSSRLAGGPVTGELFF TGTGCCAGTAGTTCCAGACTAGCGGGAGGGCCAGTCACCGGGGAGCTGTTTTTT - TRBV19 TRBD2 TRBJ2-2
CASSASRSNNEQFF TGTGCCAGCAGTGCGAGTAGGAGCAACAATGAGCAGTTCTTC - TRBV6-4 - TRBJ2-1
CASSKGLAGDSSAGELFF TGTGCCAGCAGCAAAGGACTAGCGGGAGATTCTTCGGCCGGGGAGCTGTTTTTT - TRBV7-2 TRBD2 TRBJ2-2
CSVRRGGGEKLFF TGCAGCGTTCGACGGGGAGGAGGTGAAAAACTGTTTTTT - TRBV29-1 - TRBJ1-4
CASSAPGLAGTDTQYF TGTGCCAGTAGTGCGCCGGGACTAGCGGGAACAGATACGCAGTATTTT - TRBV19 TRBD2 TRBJ2-3
CASKGLAGTGELFF TGTGCCAGCAAGGGACTAGCAGGGACCGGGGAGCTGTTTTTT - TRBV2 TRBD2 TRBJ2-2
CASSLTTGTYSSYNEQFF TGTGCCAGCAGCTTAACCACGGGGACTTATAGCTCCTACAATGAGCAGTTCTTC - TRBV7-9 - TRBJ2-1
CASSRPLLAEQYF TGTGCCAGCAGCCGCCCACTCCTAGCGGAGCAGTACTTC - TRBV6-5 - TRBJ2-7
CASSPQWAHGYTF TGTGCCAGCAGCCCGCAGTGGGCCCATGGCTACACCTTC - TRBV7-6 - TRBJ1-2
CATSATGYGYTF TGTGCCACCAGTGCGACAGGCTATGGCTACACCTTC - TRBV24-1 - TRBJ1-2
CAWSPGLAGTDTQYF TGTGCCTGGAGTCCGGGACTAGCGGGCACAGATACGCAGTATTTT - TRBV30 TRBD2 TRBJ2-3
CASIKPTGGGYGYTF TGTGCCAGCATCAAACCGACAGGGGGGGGCTATGGCTACACCTTC - TRBV28 TRBD1 TRBJ1-2